This T cell receptor beta chain stems from a study of T cell responses to AZD1222 COVID-19 vaccine. Study context: Pooled together were second doses at about 4 or about 12 weeks.

A remark on this clone: The antigen is undetermined.

TCRdb's table, derived via immunoSEQ multiplex PCR, lists solely in-frame clones and lacks some. Of some 130,000 clones in the sample, 90% were seen once. The V end lost 5 bases, the J end lost 0 bases, and 8 bases lay between the germline ends. CDR1 is LNHDA and CDR2 is SQIVND in the germline V gene (reference sequence). The length of the CDR3 is 14 residues. Study-level results: Repertoire sampling was restricted to post-peak T cell response timepoints. Spike-specific TCR depth and breadth grew after two AZD1222 doses. Regions 160-218 and 743-854 dominated among vaccine-associated CD4 TCRs spanning spike.

Sequenced material: peripheral blood, taken on day 0 of AZD1222 vaccination. The chain recombines TRBV19 with TRBJ1-5; no definite D call. The origin of this receptor is an adult in good health. CDR3: CASSPLYSNQPQHF. In DNA, the CDR3 is TGTGCCAGTAGTCCGTTATATAGCAATCAGCCCCAGCATTTT.